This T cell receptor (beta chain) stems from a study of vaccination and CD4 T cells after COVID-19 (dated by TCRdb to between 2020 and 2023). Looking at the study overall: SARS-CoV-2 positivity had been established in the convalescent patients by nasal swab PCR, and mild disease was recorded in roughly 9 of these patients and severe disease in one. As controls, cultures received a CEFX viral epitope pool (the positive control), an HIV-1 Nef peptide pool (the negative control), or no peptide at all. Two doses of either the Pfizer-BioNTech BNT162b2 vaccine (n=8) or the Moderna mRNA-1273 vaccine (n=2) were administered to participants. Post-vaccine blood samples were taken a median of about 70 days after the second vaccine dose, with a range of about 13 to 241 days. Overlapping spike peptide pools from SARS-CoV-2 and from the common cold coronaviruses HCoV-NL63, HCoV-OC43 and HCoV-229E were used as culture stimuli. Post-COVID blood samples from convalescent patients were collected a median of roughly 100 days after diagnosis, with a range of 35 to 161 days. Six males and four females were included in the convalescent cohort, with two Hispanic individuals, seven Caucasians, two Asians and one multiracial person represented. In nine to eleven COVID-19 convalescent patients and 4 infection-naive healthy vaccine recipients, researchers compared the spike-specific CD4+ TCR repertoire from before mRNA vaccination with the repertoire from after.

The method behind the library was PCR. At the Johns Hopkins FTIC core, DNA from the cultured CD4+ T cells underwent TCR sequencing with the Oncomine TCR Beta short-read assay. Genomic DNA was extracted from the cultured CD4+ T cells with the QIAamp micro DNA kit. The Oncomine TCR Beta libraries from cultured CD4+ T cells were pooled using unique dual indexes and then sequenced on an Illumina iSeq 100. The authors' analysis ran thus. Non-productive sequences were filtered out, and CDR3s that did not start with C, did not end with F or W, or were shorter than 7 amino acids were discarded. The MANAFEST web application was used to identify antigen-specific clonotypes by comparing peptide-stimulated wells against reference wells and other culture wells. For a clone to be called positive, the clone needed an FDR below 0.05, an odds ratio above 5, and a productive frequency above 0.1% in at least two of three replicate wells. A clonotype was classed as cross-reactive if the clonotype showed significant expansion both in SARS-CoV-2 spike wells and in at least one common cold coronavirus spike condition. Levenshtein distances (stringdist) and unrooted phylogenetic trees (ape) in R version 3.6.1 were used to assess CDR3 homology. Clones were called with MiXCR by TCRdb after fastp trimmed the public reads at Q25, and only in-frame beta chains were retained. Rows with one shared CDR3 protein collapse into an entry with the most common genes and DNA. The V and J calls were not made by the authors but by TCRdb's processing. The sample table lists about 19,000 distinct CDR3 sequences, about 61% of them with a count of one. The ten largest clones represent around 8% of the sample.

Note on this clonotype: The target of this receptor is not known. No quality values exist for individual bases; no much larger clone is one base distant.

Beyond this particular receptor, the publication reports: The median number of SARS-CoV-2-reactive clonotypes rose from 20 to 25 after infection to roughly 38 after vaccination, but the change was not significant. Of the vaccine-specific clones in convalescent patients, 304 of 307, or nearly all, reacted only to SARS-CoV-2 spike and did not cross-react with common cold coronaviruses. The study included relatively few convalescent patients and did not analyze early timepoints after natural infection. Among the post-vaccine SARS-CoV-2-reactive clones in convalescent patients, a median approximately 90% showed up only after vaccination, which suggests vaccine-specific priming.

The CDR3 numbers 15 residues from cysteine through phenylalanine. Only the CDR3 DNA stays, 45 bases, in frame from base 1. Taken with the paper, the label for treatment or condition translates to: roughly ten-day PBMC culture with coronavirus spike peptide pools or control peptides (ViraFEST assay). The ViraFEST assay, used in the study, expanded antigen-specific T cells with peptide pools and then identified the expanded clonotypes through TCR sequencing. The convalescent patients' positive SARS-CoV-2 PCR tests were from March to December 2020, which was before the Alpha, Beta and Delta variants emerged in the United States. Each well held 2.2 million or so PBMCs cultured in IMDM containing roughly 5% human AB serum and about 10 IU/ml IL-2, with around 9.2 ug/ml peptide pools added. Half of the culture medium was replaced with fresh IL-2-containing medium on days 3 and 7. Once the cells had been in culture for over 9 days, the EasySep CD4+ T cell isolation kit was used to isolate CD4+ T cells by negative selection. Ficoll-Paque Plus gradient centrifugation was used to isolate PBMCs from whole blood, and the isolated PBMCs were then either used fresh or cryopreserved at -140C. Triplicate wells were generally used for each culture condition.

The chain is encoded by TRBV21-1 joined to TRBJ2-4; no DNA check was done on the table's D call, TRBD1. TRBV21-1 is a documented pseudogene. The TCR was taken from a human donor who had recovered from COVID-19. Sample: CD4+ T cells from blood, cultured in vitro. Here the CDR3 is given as CASSLEGGKGNIQYF. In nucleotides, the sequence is TGTGCCAGCAGCTTGGAAGGGGGCAAGGGGAACATTCAGTACTTC.